A selection of T cell receptor beta chains follows, all from one sample in a study of T cells in Graves' hyperthyroidism and ophthalmopathy. A single record per CDR3 protein comes from TCRdb applying MiXCR to the multiplex PCR reads. The data contain hundreds of thousands of distinct CDR3 sequences, just under 20% of them singletons. Input material: blood. These receptors were collected from a man aged 35-49 years with Graves' ophthalmopathy. CDR3s include the opening cysteine and the closing phenylalanine or tryptophan. The order of the fields is CDR3 DNA, CDR3 protein, J gene, D gene, clone size, V gene. D genes are given only for firm matches. Not all rows give a size; the values are once, few, many and, for expanded clones, a class.

cdr3_nt: TGTGCCAGCAGGTTAAGCCGGGACACTGAAGCTTTCTTT; cdr3_aa: CASRLSRDTEAFF; j_call: TRBJ1-1; d_call: -; clone_size: -; v_call: TRBV28
cdr3_nt: TGCAGCGTTGCAGGACTAGCCTACAATGAGCAGTTCTTC; cdr3_aa: CSVAGLAYNEQFF; j_call: TRBJ2-1; d_call: TRBD2; clone_size: -; v_call: TRBV29-1
cdr3_nt: TGCAGTGCTAGGGAGGGGAACCTCTATGGCTACACCTTC; cdr3_aa: CSAREGNLYGYTF; j_call: TRBJ1-2; d_call: -; clone_size: many; v_call: TRBV20-1
cdr3_nt: TGCAGCGTGATGACGGTGGCAGATACGCAGTATTTT; cdr3_aa: CSVMTVADTQYF; j_call: TRBJ2-3; d_call: -; clone_size: -; v_call: TRBV29-1
cdr3_nt: TGTGCCAGCAGCCAGGCGGGCTACGAGCAGTACTTC; cdr3_aa: CASSQAGYEQYF; j_call: TRBJ2-7; d_call: -; clone_size: many; v_call: TRBV3-1
cdr3_nt: TGTGCCAGCAGGAAAGGGGGCGCCTATAATTCACCCCTCCACTTT; cdr3_aa: CASRKGGAYNSPLHF; j_call: TRBJ1-6; d_call: TRBD1; clone_size: -; v_call: TRBV2
cdr3_nt: TGTGCCAGCGGGGGCCCGAACACCGGGGAGCTGTTTTTT; cdr3_aa: CASGGPNTGELFF; j_call: TRBJ2-2; d_call: -; clone_size: many; v_call: TRBV6-1
cdr3_nt: TGTGCCAGCAGTTACCTAATAGGAGATTTGGGACAGGGGTATGGCTACACCTTC; cdr3_aa: CASSYLIGDLGQGYGYTF; j_call: TRBJ1-2; d_call: TRBD1; clone_size: -; v_call: TRBV6-5
cdr3_nt: TGCGCCAGCACCGCTAAAACAGGGGGCTTTTCACCCCTCCACTTT; cdr3_aa: CASTAKTGGFSPLHF; j_call: TRBJ1-6; d_call: TRBD1; clone_size: few; v_call: TRBV5-1
cdr3_nt: TGTGCCAGCAGTTCTCCAGATCAGCCCCAGCATTTT; cdr3_aa: CASSSPDQPQHF; j_call: TRBJ1-5; d_call: -; clone_size: -; v_call: TRBV6-1
cdr3_nt: TGTGCCAGCAGGGTCGGACAGGGTCCGGGCAATCAGCCCCAGCATTTT; cdr3_aa: CASRVGQGPGNQPQHF; j_call: TRBJ1-5; d_call: TRBD1; clone_size: -; v_call: TRBV2
cdr3_nt: TGTGCCAGCAGTTTATGGGGTGGGAACACTGAAGCTTTCTTT; cdr3_aa: CASSLWGGNTEAFF; j_call: TRBJ1-1; d_call: -; clone_size: many; v_call: TRBV28
cdr3_nt: TGCGCCAGCAGCTCGGACAGGGCCACTGAAGCTTTCTTT; cdr3_aa: CASSSDRATEAFF; j_call: TRBJ1-1; d_call: TRBD1; clone_size: many; v_call: TRBV5-1
cdr3_nt: TGTGCCAGCAGCGGCGACAGGGAGGAGCAGTACTTC; cdr3_aa: CASSGDREEQYF; j_call: TRBJ2-7; d_call: TRBD1; clone_size: few; v_call: TRBV6-1
cdr3_nt: TGTGCCAGCAGCTTGGTTGGAGGGACGGGTGAAGCTTTCTTT; cdr3_aa: CASSLVGGTGEAFF; j_call: TRBJ1-1; d_call: -; clone_size: few; v_call: TRBV5-5
cdr3_nt: TGTGCCAGCACCCAGGGGGCTTATGGCTACACCTTC; cdr3_aa: CASTQGAYGYTF; j_call: TRBJ1-2; d_call: TRBD1; clone_size: few; v_call: TRBV12-3/TRBV12-4
cdr3_nt: TGTGCCAGCAGCGCCCGGGGTGGGCAAAAGTTCACGGGAGCTTTCTTT; cdr3_aa: CASSARGGQKFTGAFF; j_call: TRBJ1-1; d_call: -; clone_size: few; v_call: TRBV7-3
cdr3_nt: TGTGCCAGCAGCTTAGCGGGGGGGCCAGATACGCAGTATTTT; cdr3_aa: CASSLAGGPDTQYF; j_call: TRBJ2-3; d_call: TRBD2; clone_size: many; v_call: TRBV5-1
cdr3_nt: TGTGCCAGCAGTCCGGCGGCGGGGGATACGCAGTATTTT; cdr3_aa: CASSPAAGDTQYF; j_call: TRBJ2-3; d_call: -; clone_size: many; v_call: TRBV12-3/TRBV12-4
cdr3_nt: TGTGCCTGGAGTGTACAGTGGAACACCGGGGAGCTGTTTTTT; cdr3_aa: CAWSVQWNTGELFF; j_call: TRBJ2-2; d_call: -; clone_size: -; v_call: TRBV30
cdr3_nt: TGTGCCAGCAGTTTATCCCCGAAAGGGTCTGGTGGCTACACCTTC; cdr3_aa: CASSLSPKGSGGYTF; j_call: TRBJ1-2; d_call: -; clone_size: -; v_call: TRBV27
cdr3_nt: TGTGCTAGTGGGGGACTACTTAACTCCTACAATGAGCAGTTCTTC; cdr3_aa: CASGGLLNSYNEQFF; j_call: TRBJ2-1; d_call: TRBD2; clone_size: few; v_call: TRBV12-5
cdr3_nt: TGCGCCAGCAGCTTGGCACTGCGCGGAGGATACTTGAACACTGAAGCTTTCTTT; cdr3_aa: CASSLALRGGYLNTEAFF; j_call: TRBJ1-1; d_call: -; clone_size: -; v_call: TRBV5-1
cdr3_nt: TGTGCCAGCAGCCTGTCCGGGACAGGGCCCACAGATACGCAGTATTTT; cdr3_aa: CASSLSGTGPTDTQYF; j_call: TRBJ2-3; d_call: TRBD1; clone_size: -; v_call: TRBV14
cdr3_nt: TGTGCCAGCAGTCGTTTGGCAGCCGAGTCCTACGAGCAGTACTTC; cdr3_aa: CASSRLAAESYEQYF; j_call: TRBJ2-7; d_call: -; clone_size: many; v_call: TRBV3-1
cdr3_nt: TGTGCCAGCAGGGCGGACATGAACACTGAAGCTTTCTTT; cdr3_aa: CASRADMNTEAFF; j_call: TRBJ1-1; d_call: -; clone_size: many; v_call: TRBV2
cdr3_nt: TGCGCCAGCGTCGGAGAGATCTCTGGGGCCAACGTCCTGACTTTC; cdr3_aa: CASVGEISGANVLTF; j_call: TRBJ2-6; d_call: -; clone_size: many; v_call: TRBV5-1
cdr3_nt: TGTGCTAGTGGTTTGGCCCCGAACGGGGAGCTGTTTTTT; cdr3_aa: CASGLAPNGELFF; j_call: TRBJ2-2; d_call: -; clone_size: -; v_call: TRBV12-5
cdr3_nt: TGCGCCAGCAGCCAAGGCAGCGGGGTAGCGGGGAAGAGCTCCTACGAGCAGTACTTC; cdr3_aa: CASSQGSGVAGKSSYEQYF; j_call: TRBJ2-7; d_call: TRBD2; clone_size: few; v_call: TRBV4-1